A selection of T cell receptor beta chains follows, all from one sample in a study of blood T cell repertoires in COVID-19. Sequenced by immunoSEQ multiplex PCR; TCRdb stores in-frame clones only, minus some. The table shows about 400,000 clones, with roughly 86% occurring only once. The source material was PBMCs or T cells enriched from blood (not recorded which). The receptors derive from a woman in her forties with acute COVID-19. The CDR3 runs from the conserved cysteine through the conserved F or W. D genes are given only for firm matches. Some rows have no size entry. The others give once, few or many, or a class for an expanded clone.

d_call	v_call	clone_size	j_call	cdr3_aa	cdr3_nt
-	TRBV4-1	-	TRBJ2-1	CASRKGIFRYNEQFF	TGCGCCAGCCGAAAGGGGATTTTTAGGTACAATGAGCAGTTCTTC
-	TRBV5-1	-	TRBJ2-2	CASSLLVGAGELFF	TGCGCCAGCAGCTTACTTGTGGGAGCCGGGGAGCTGTTTTTT
TRBD1	TRBV5-1	-	TRBJ2-2	CASSLGTGRPGELFF	TGCGCCAGCAGCTTGGGGACAGGGCGGCCCGGGGAGCTGTTTTTT
TRBD1	TRBV25-1	-	TRBJ1-2	CASSRTGTYGYTF	TGTGCCAGCAGTCGGACAGGGACCTATGGCTACACCTTC
-	TRBV6-1	-	TRBJ1-2	CASSETVWGGYTF	TGTGCCAGCAGTGAGACAGTATGGGGTGGCTACACCTTC
-	TRBV19	few	TRBJ1-6	CASSMGEPRGGNSPLHF	TGTGCCAGTAGTATGGGGGAGCCGAGAGGGGGAAATTCACCCCTCCACTTT
-	TRBV12-3/TRBV12-4	-	TRBJ2-7	CASSVDSYEQYF	TGTGCCAGCAGTGTGGACAGTTACGAGCAGTACTTC
TRBD1	TRBV6-5	-	TRBJ1-2	CASKHVGQGSYGYTF	TGTGCCAGCAAGCACGTCGGACAGGGCTCATATGGCTACACCTTC
-	TRBV2	-	TRBJ2-1	CASRIRGLSSYNEQFF	TGTGCCAGCAGGATTAGGGGTCTCAGCTCCTACAATGAGCAGTTCTTC
-	TRBV18	few	TRBJ2-1	CASSPRGSVYNEQFF	TGTGCCAGCTCACCACGAGGTAGCGTATACAATGAGCAGTTCTTC
TRBD2	TRBV15	-	TRBJ2-5	CATSIGRLAVGETQYF	TGTGCCACCAGCATCGGGAGACTAGCCGTAGGAGAGACCCAGTACTTC
TRBD1	TRBV10-3	-	TRBJ1-1	CASRTGGVSFGEAFF	TGTGCCAGCCGGACAGGGGGCGTAAGTTTCGGTGAAGCTTTCTTT
-	TRBV3-1/TRBV3-2	-	TRBJ2-1	CASSQVTGPLYNYYNEQFF	TGTGCCAGCAGCCAAGTGACAGGACCACTCTACAATTATTACAATGAGCAGTTCTTC
-	TRBV10-3	-	TRBJ2-3	CAIKGLLSDTQYF	TGTGCCATAAAGGGACTTTTATCAGATACGCAGTATTTT
-	TRBV6-1	-	TRBJ2-7	CASSETYALPGF	TGTGCCAGCAGTGAAACTTACGCCCTACCGGGCTTC
TRBD2	TRBV19	-	TRBJ2-3	CASSLGTSGGGTDTQYF	TGTGCCAGTAGTCTTGGGACTAGCGGGGGGGGCACAGATACGCAGTATTTT
-	TRBV11-2	-	TRBJ2-7	CASSSPGIYEQYF	TGTGCCAGCAGCTCCCCGGGTATATACGAGCAGTACTTC
-	TRBV9	-	TRBJ2-7	CASSRQARGSYEQYF	TGTGCCAGCAGCCGACAGGCCAGGGGCTCCTACGAGCAGTACTTC
-	TRBV11-2	-	TRBJ2-3	CASSLAGHGTDTQYF	TGTGCCAGCAGCTTAGCCGGACATGGCACAGATACGCAGTATTTT
-	TRBV5-1	-	TRBJ2-7	CASSLTGIYHEQYF	TGCGCCAGCAGCTTGACAGGGATTTACCACGAGCAGTACTTC
-	TRBV11-3	-	TRBJ2-6	CASSLDGRGATSGANVLTF	TGTGCCAGCAGCTTAGATGGTCGGGGGGCGACCTCTGGGGCCAACGTCCTGACTTTC
-	TRBV5-6	-	TRBJ2-7	CASSDGAGTYEQYF	TGTGCCAGCAGCGACGGAGCGGGCACCTACGAGCAGTACTTC
TRBD1	TRBV27	once	TRBJ1-2	CASSTRGRRYGYTF	TGTGCCAGCAGTACCAGGGGGCGCCGATATGGCTACACCTTC
TRBD1	TRBV18	-	TRBJ2-2	CASSPFSGTGGFTGELFF	TGTGCCAGCTCACCGTTCTCCGGGACAGGGGGTTTTACCGGGGAGCTGTTTTTT
TRBD1	TRBV10-2	few	TRBJ1-6	CASSDILDRDRGFSPLHF	TGCGCCAGCAGTGATATACTGGACCGGGACAGGGGATTTTCACCCCTCCACTTT
-	TRBV7-6	few	TRBJ2-7	CASSLVSRGFSEQYF	TGTGCCAGCAGCCTCGTTAGCAGGGGATTCAGCGAGCAGTACTTC
TRBD1	TRBV29-1	-	TRBJ1-4	CSVVTGGRTNEKLFF	TGCAGCGTTGTAACAGGGGGCAGGACTAATGAAAAACTGTTTTTT
-	TRBV2	-	TRBJ1-5	CASSEGHISNQPQHF	TGTGCCAGCAGTGAAGGGCATATTAGCAATCAGCCCCAGCATTTT
TRBD1	TRBV9	once	TRBJ1-4	CASSVEDRGMEKLFF	TGTGCCAGCAGCGTAGAAGACAGGGGAATGGAAAAACTGTTTTTT
-	TRBV5-1	-	TRBJ2-2	CASSLEPGTNTGELFF	TGCGCCAGCAGCTTGGAGCCGGGGACGAACACCGGGGAGCTGTTTTTT
TRBD1	TRBV2	-	TRBJ1-2	CASSATGAYGYTF	TGTGCCAGCAGTGCAACAGGGGCCTATGGCTACACCTTC
-	TRBV6-5	-	TRBJ2-6	CASSYLGTPGANVLTF	TGTGCCAGCAGTTACTTGGGGACACCTGGGGCCAACGTCCTGACTTTC
TRBD1	TRBV30	-	TRBJ1-6	CAWSVPGGVESPLHF	TGTGCCTGGAGTGTACCAGGGGGCGTTGAATCACCCCTCCACTTT
-	TRBV7-2	-	TRBJ2-2	CASSLVDFTTGELFF	TGTGCCAGCAGCTTAGTGGACTTTACTACCGGGGAGCTGTTTTTT
TRBD1	TRBV5-4	-	TRBJ1-2	CASSSTDRALGYTF	TGTGCCAGCAGCTCCACGGACAGGGCTCTTGGCTACACCTTC
TRBD1	TRBV18	-	TRBJ1-4	CASSDGTGFEKLFF	TGTGCCAGCTCAGACGGGACAGGGTTTGAAAAACTGTTTTTT
-	TRBV3-1/TRBV3-2	once	TRBJ2-7	CASSQDLWGSTYEQYF	TGTGCCAGCAGCCAAGATCTTTGGGGCTCCACCTACGAGCAGTACTTC
TRBD2	TRBV3-1/TRBV3-2	-	TRBJ2-5	CASSLRAGLAGLTQYF	TGTGCCAGCAGCCTAAGGGCGGGACTAGCGGGGTTAACCCAGTACTTC
-	TRBV5-4	-	TRBJ1-1	CASSLFREPRITEAFF	TGTGCCAGCAGCTTATTCCGGGAGCCTAGAATCACTGAAGCTTTCTTT
TRBD2	TRBV11-2	-	TRBJ2-1	CASSFFSGGARNEQFF	TGTGCCAGCAGCTTCTTTAGCGGGGGGGCCCGAAATGAGCAGTTCTTC
-	TRBV6-5	-	TRBJ2-3	CASSYSSGQDTQYF	TGTGCCAGCAGTTACTCGTCTGGACAGGATACGCAGTATTTT
TRBD2	TRBV5-1	-	TRBJ2-3	CASSPRTLAGADTQYF	TGCGCCAGCAGCCCCCGGACCCTTGCGGGAGCAGATACGCAGTATTTT
-	TRBV12-3/TRBV12-4	-	TRBJ2-1	CASSTSVMGQQFF	-
-	TRBV12-3/TRBV12-4	once	TRBJ2-2	CASTAGVPGELFF	TGTGCCAGCACAGCCGGGGTACCCGGGGAGCTGTTTTTT
TRBD1	TRBV7-9	-	TRBJ1-1	CASRFNRGDNTEAFF	TGTGCCAGCAGATTTAACAGGGGGGATAACACTGAAGCTTTCTTT
-	TRBV5-4	-	TRBJ2-7	CASSIRGADEQYF	TGTGCCAGCAGCATCCGCGGGGCAGACGAGCAGTACTTC